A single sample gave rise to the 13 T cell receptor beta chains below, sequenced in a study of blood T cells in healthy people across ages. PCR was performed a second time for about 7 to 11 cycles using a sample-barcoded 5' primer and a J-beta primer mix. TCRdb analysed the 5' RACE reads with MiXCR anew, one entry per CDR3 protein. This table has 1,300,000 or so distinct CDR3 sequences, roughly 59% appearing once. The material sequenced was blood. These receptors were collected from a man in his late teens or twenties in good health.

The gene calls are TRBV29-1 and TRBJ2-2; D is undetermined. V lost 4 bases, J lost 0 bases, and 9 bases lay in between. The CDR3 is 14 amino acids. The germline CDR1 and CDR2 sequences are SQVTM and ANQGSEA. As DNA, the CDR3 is TGCAGCGTTGTTGAAGCCTCGAACACCGGGGAGCTGTTTTTT. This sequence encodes CSVVEASNTGELFF.

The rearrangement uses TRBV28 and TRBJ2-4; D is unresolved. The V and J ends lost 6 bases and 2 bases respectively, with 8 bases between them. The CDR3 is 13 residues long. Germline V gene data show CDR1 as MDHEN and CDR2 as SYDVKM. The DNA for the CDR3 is TGTGCCAGCAGCCCCTTTTCCAAAAACATTCAGTACTTC. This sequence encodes CASSPFSKNIQYF. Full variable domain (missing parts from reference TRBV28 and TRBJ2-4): DVKVTQSSRYLVKRTGEKVFLECVQDMDHENMFWYRQDPGLGLRLIYFSYDVKMKEKGDIPEGYSVSREKKERFSLILESASTNQTSMYLCASSPFSKNIQYFGAGTRLSVL.

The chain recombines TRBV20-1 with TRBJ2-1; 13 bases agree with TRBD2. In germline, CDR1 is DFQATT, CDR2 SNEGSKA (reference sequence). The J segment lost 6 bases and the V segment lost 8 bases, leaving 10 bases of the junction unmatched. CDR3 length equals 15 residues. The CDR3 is CSTGLAGAQVNEQFF. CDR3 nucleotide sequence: TGCAGTACCGGACTAGCGGGAGCTCAGGTCAATGAGCAGTTCTTC.

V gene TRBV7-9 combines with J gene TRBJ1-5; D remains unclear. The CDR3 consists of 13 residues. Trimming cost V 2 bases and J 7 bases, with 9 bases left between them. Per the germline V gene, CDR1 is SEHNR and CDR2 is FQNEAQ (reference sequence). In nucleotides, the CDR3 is TGTGCCAGCAGCTTAACCGTAGGGCAGCCCCAGCATTTT. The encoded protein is CASSLTVGQPQHF. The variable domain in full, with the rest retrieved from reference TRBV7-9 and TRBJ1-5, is DTGVSQNPRHKITKRGQNVTFRCDPISEHNRLYWYRQTLGQGPEFLTYFQNEAQLEKSRLLSDRFSAERPKGSFSTLEIQRTEQGDSAMYLCASSLTVGQPQHFGDGTRLSIL.

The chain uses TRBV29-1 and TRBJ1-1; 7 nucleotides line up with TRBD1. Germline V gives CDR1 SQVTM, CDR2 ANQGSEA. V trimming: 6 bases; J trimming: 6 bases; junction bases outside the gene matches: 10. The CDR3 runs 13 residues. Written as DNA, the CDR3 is TGCAGCGTAAGAGACAGGGCGCGCGCTGAAGCTTTCTTT. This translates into CSVRDRARAEAFF.

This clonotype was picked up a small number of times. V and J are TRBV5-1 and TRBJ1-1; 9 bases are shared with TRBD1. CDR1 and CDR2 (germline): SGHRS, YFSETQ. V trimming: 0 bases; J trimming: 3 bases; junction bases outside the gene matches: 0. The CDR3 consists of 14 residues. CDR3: CASSLGTGDTEAFF. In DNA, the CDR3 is TGCGCCAGCAGCTTGGGGACAGGGGACACTGAAGCTTTCTTT.

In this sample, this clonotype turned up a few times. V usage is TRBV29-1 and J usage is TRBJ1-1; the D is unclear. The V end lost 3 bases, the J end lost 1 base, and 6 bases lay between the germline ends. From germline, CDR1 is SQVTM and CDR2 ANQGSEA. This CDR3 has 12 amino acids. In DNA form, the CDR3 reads TGCAGCGTTGATGGGTCGAACACTGAAGCTTTCTTT. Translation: CSVDGSNTEAFF. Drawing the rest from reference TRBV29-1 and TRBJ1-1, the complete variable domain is SAVISQKPSRDICQRGTSLTIQCQVDSQVTMMFWYRQQPGQSLTLIATANQGSEATYESGFVIDKFPISRPNLTFSTLTVSNMSPEDSSIYLCSVDGSNTEAFFGQGTRLTVV.

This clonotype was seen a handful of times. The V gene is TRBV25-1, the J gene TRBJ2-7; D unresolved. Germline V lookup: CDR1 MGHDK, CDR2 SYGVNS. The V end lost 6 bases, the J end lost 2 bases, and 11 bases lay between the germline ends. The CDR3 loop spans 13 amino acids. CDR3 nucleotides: TGTGCCAGCAGAGGCGTAGACACCTACGAGCAGTACTTC. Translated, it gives CASRGVDTYEQYF.

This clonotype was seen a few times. CDR3: CSAPGKVYEQYF. As DNA, the CDR3 is TGCAGTGCTCCCGGAAAAGTCTACGAGCAGTACTTC. The J gene is TRBJ2-7, the V gene TRBV20-1, with unresolved D. The V end lost 5 bases, the J end lost 3 bases, and 11 bases lay between the germline ends. The CDR3 sequence is 12 residues long. CDR1 is DFQATT, CDR2 SNEGSKA, per germline (reference sequence).

CDR3 sequence reads: CASSSTDGYEQYF. Here the CDR3 DNA reads TGTGCCAGCAGCTCAACGGACGGCTACGAGCAGTACTTC. The chain uses TRBV7-2 and TRBJ2-4; D not resolved. The DNA matches TRBJ2-7 better at its end, which makes the J call doubtful. The length of the CDR3 is 13 residues. The germline gives CDR1 SGHTA, CDR2 FQGNSA.

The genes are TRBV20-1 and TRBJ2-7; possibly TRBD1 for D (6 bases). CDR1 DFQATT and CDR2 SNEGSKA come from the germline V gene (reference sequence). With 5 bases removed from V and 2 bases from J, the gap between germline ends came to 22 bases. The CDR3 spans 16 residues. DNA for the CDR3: TGCAGTGCTGAAATAGGGGGTTATGGGGGCGCCTACGAGCAGTACTTC. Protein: CSAEIGGYGGAYEQYF.

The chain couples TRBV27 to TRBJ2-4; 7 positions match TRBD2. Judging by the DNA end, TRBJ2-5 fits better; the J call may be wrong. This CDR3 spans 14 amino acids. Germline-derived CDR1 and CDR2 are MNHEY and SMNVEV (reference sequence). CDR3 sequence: CASSSGVRLETQYF. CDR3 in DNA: TGTGCCAGCAGTAGCGGGGTGAGACTGGAGACCCAGTACTTC.

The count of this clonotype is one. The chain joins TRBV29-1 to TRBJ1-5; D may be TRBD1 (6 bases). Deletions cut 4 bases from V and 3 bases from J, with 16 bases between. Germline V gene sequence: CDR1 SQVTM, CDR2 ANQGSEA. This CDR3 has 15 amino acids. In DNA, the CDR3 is TGCAGCGTTGGAGGGGGGTCAGGCTCCAATCAGCCCCAGCATTTT. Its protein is CSVGGGSGSNQPQHF. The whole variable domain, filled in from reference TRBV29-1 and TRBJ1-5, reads SAVISQKPSRDICQRGTSLTIQCQVDSQVTMMFWYRQQPGQSLTLIATANQGSEATYESGFVIDKFPISRPNLTFSTLTVSNMSPEDSSIYLCSVGGGSGSNQPQHFGDGTRLSIL.